This T cell receptor beta chain was identified during a study of T cell responses to AZD1222 COVID-19 vaccine. Trimming took off 2 bases at V and 5 bases at J, with 9 bases between the two ends. This CDR3 has 12 residues. Germline V gene sequence: CDR1 GTSNPN, CDR2 SVGIG (reference sequence). Study-level results: Seropositive status at baseline applied to only six AZD1222 recipients. Two AZD1222 administrations were followed by greater Spike-specific TCR breadth and depth.

Note on this clone: Its target is not known.

TCRdb keeps only in-frame clones here, not all; method: immunoSEQ multiplex PCR. The data contain under 110,000 clones, 90% of them singletons. The rearrangement links TRBV30 to TRBJ1-1; possibly TRBD1 for D (5 bases). This TCR was sampled from an adult who received the AZD1222 COVID-19 vaccine. The specimen comprised peripheral blood, sampled 28 days after the second AZD1222 dose. The CDR3 protein is CAWSSGVTEAFF. In DNA, the CDR3 is TGTGCCTGGAGTTCGGGGGTTACTGAAGCTTTCTTT.